The clone carrying this T cell receptor (beta chain) was counted at least ten times. What it binds is not known. This specimen comes from a study of neurological immune-mediated disorders. For the unsorted libraries, 2 million PBMCs stored at -80 C served as input. Whole-study findings and limits: In HTLV-1-associated myelopathy, TCR clonal expansion was greatest, and in multiple sclerosis it was least, below healthy controls.

TCRdb ran MiXCR on the 5' RACE reads and lists one entry per CDR3 protein. The data contain 74,000 or so distinct CDR3 sequences, about 9.5% of them seen just once; the ten biggest clones take up 1.5% to 2%. Germline V gene lookup returns CDR1 DFQATT and CDR2 SNEGSKA (reference sequence). The CDR3 runs to 11 residues. V lost 5 bases, J lost 7 bases, and 11 bases lay in between. This receptor was identified in a man aged 50-59 years in good health. The rearrangement joins TRBV20-1 to TRBJ1-1; D is unresolved. The sequencing sample was made of PBMCs. CDR3 DNA sequence: TGCAGTGCTGCCCAACGGGTTGAAGCTTTCTTT. Translation: CSAAQRVEAFF.